A single sample gave rise to the 24 T cell receptor beta chains below, sequenced in a study of PD-1 blockade in classical Hodgkin lymphoma. Here immunoSEQ multiplex PCR was the method, and the copy in TCRdb shows in-frame clones only, minus some. The table shows tens of thousands of clones, with more than 70% occurring only once. Time point described: cycle 4 day 1 (C4D1), after less than seven weeks of nivolumab. In every patient, relapse followed autologous stem cell transplantation, while exposure to brentuximab vedotin differed. The source was peripheral blood mononuclear cells (PBMCs), collected before the fourth cycle of nivolumab. Receptors were obtained from a human donor with classical Hodgkin lymphoma.

V usage is TRBV7-8 and J usage is TRBJ2-3; D is ambiguous. Trimming cost V 3 bases and J 3 bases, with 7 bases left between them. The CDR3 extends over 13 amino acids. Per the germline V gene, CDR1 is SGHVS and CDR2 is FQNEAQ. For the CDR3, the DNA is TGTGCCAGCAGCTTGGTGTCGACAGATACGCAGTATTTT. As protein: CASSLVSTDTQYF.

This clone was seen just once. The chain combines TRBV6-6 with TRBJ1-1, with a weak D call TRBD1 (5 bases). V was trimmed by 7 bases and J by 1 base, leaving 13 bases between them. The CDR3 contains 14 residues. The germline gives CDR1 MNHNY, CDR2 SVGAGI (reference sequence). The CDR3 DNA follows: TGTGCCAGCACCACGGGACTGGAGAACACTGAAGCTTTCTTT. Translating it yields CASTTGLENTEAFF.

The chain is built from TRBV25-1 and TRBJ1-2; D ambiguous. This CDR3 is built from 16 residues. V was trimmed by 1 base and J by 0 bases, leaving 12 bases between them. CDR1 and CDR2 (germline): MGHDK, SYGVNS. CDR3 sequence: CASSEFGVEANYGYTF. CDR3 nucleotides: TGTGCCAGCAGTGAATTTGGGGTGGAAGCTAACTATGGCTACACCTTC.

This CDR3 reads CASNLVPSQPDTQYF. Written as DNA, the CDR3 is TGTGCCAGCAATCTGGTTCCGTCACAGCCAGATACGCAGTATTTT. The chain employs TRBV6-1 and TRBJ2-3; no definite D call. The CDR3 consists of 15 residues. V dropped 7 bases and J dropped 4 bases, with 18 bases sitting between them. Looked up from germline, CDR1 is MNHNS and CDR2 is SASEGT.

This clone was found once. The J gene is TRBJ2-5, the V gene TRBV4-2; no clear D. Deletions cut 0 bases from V and 5 bases from J, with 7 bases between. Germline CDR1 is LGHNA and CDR2 is YNFKEQ. This CDR3 comprises 13 residues. This CDR3 reads CASSQDKTETQYF. CDR3 DNA sequence: TGTGCCAGCAGCCAAGATAAAACCGAGACCCAGTACTTC.

This clone is labeled medium-sized (0.01 to 0.1%). This chain joins TRBV6-5 and TRBJ1-1, with no clear D. Trimming pared 2 bases from V and 4 bases from J, leaving 8 bases between. The germline gives CDR1 MNHEY, CDR2 SVGAGI. There are 13 residues in the CDR3. This CDR3 is CASSYGGLTEAFF. CDR3 DNA sequence: TGTGCCAGCAGTTACGGTGGCCTCACTGAAGCTTTCTTT.

The chain couples TRBV7-9 to TRBJ2-1, with 11 bases that match TRBD2. The CDR3 has 15 amino acids. Looked up from germline, CDR1 is SEHNR and CDR2 is FQNEAQ (reference sequence). The J segment lost 5 bases and the V segment lost 5 bases, leaving 5 bases of the junction unmatched. CDR3 DNA: TGTGCCAGCAGCCCTGGGACTAGCGGAAACAATGAGCAGTTCTTC. It yields the protein CASSPGTSGNNEQFF.

The gene calls are TRBV6-5 and TRBJ2-7; D may be TRBD1 or TRBD2 (5 bases each). V lost 11 bases, J lost 4 bases, and 12 bases lay in between. CDR3 length: 11 residues. CDR1 MNHEY and CDR2 SVGAGI come from the germline V gene. In nucleotides, the CDR3 is TGTGCCTCCTCGTGGGGGTACGAGCAGTACTTC. Its translation is CASSWGYEQYF.

V is TRBV7-9 and J is TRBJ1-4; D not certain. The germline V gene encodes CDR1 SEHNR and CDR2 FQNEAQ (reference sequence). This CDR3 region has 15 residues. Trimming removed 4 bases at V and 0 bases at J, with 9 bases between. The chain's CDR3 is CASSSYGTTNEKLFF. CDR3 coding DNA: TGTGCCAGCAGCTCCTACGGCACAACTAATGAAAAACTGTTTTTT.

The chain uses TRBV5-1 and TRBJ1-2, with TRBD1 as a possible D gene (6 bases). V lost 4 bases to trimming and J lost 8 bases, with 12 bases between them. CDR1 and CDR2 (germline): SGHRS, YFSETQ. The CDR3 runs to 12 residues. CDR3 coding DNA: TGCGCCAGCAGCCCGGGGGCATCGGGCTACACCTTC. Amino acids: CASSPGASGYTF.

The chain combines TRBV4-2 with TRBJ1-6; D not certain. With 0 bases removed from V and 8 bases from J, the gap between germline ends came to 17 bases. This CDR3 contains 17 residues. Germline V gene lookup returns CDR1 LGHNA and CDR2 YNFKEQ. The CDR3 region has the DNA TGTGCCAGCAGCCAAGAAGTAAGCGTCGGGTTCTATTCACCCCTCCACTTT. It is translated as CASSQEVSVGFYSPLHF.

The genes are TRBV7-9 and TRBJ2-7; TRBD2 might be the D (6 bases). This CDR3 is built from 14 residues. From germline, CDR1 is SEHNR and CDR2 FQNEAQ (reference sequence). The germline V and J ends were trimmed by 3 bases and 3 bases, with 12 bases remaining between them. The CDR3 region has the DNA TGTGCCAGCAGCTTGGAGGGAGTCTTCTACGAGCAGTACTTC. Encoded protein: CASSLEGVFYEQYF. The full variable domain, rest sourced from reference TRBV7-9 and TRBJ2-7, is DTGVSQNPRHKITKRGQNVTFRCDPISEHNRLYWYRQTLGQGPEFLTYFQNEAQLEKSRLLSDRFSAERPKGSFSTLEIQRTEQGDSAMYLCASSLEGVFYEQYFGPGTRLTVT.

This chain uses TRBV28 with TRBJ1-2, with no clear D. Germline CDR1 reads MDHEN; CDR2 reads SYDVKM. Trimming took off 6 bases at V and 1 base at J, with 6 bases between the two ends. This CDR3 has 12 residues. Written as DNA, the CDR3 is TGTGCCAGCAGCCCCCTTAACTATGGCTACACCTTC. Amino acid sequence: CASSPLNYGYTF.

The CDR3 DNA is TGTGCCAGCAGCCTCCTAGGGTCCTACGAGCAGTACTTC. Encoded protein: CASSLLGSYEQYF. The chain links TRBV7-9 to TRBJ2-7; D uncertain. CDR1 and CDR2 (germline): SEHNR, FQNEAQ (reference sequence). V lost 5 bases and J 1 base, leaving 9 bases between the germline ends. This CDR3 region has 13 residues.

This clone occurred once. The chain combines TRBV5-1 with TRBJ1-5; TRBD1 might be the D (6 bases). Deletions cut 5 bases from V and 6 bases from J, with 18 bases between. Germline-derived CDR1 and CDR2 are SGHRS and YFSETQ. The CDR3 has 15 residues. CDR3 region: CASRLSPRDTQPQHF. In DNA, the CDR3 is TGCGCCAGCAGACTCTCTCCCCGGGACACTCAGCCCCAGCATTTT.

The chain recombines TRBV4-1 with TRBJ2-3; TRBD2 might be the D (5 bases). Trimming cost V 1 base and J 4 bases, with 9 bases left between them. The germline gives CDR1 MGHRA, CDR2 YSYEKL. The CDR3 sequence is 14 residues long. DNA of the CDR3: TGCGCCAGCAGCCAAGGAGGGAACGCAGATACGCAGTATTTT. This translates into CASSQGGNADTQYF.

J is TRBJ1-2 and V is TRBV5-1; tentatively, D is TRBD1 (5 bases). The CDR3 runs to 14 residues. Germline assignment: CDR1 SGHRS and CDR2 YFSETQ. V was pared by 2 bases and J by 3 bases, with 11 bases between. The CDR3 DNA sequence: TGCGCCAGCAGCTTACAGGAAACCCACTATGGCTACACCTTC. This gives the protein CASSLQETHYGYTF.

V and J are TRBV11-1 and TRBJ2-3; 8 positions match TRBD2. This CDR3 comprises 13 residues. Germline V CDR1 and CDR2: SGHAT, FQDESV (reference sequence). V lost 7 bases to trimming and J lost 3 bases; unmatched junction nucleotides: 3. The CDR3 coding sequence is TGTGCCAGCAACGGGAGGGCAACAGATACGCAGTATTTT. Amino acids: CASNGRATDTQYF.

A few counts support this clone. The rearrangement joins TRBV29-1 to TRBJ2-1, with 9 bases matching TRBD2. This CDR3 comprises 14 residues. V dropped 1 base and J dropped 5; count of bases not matched to a gene: 3. Germline values: CDR1 SQVTM, CDR2 ANQGSEA. The CDR3 coding sequence is TGCAGCGTTGAAGGCACTAGCGGGCACAATGAGCAGTTCTTC. Protein sequence: CSVEGTSGHNEQFF.

The count of this clone is one. DNA of the CDR3: TGTGCCAGCAGCTTTAGCGGGAGAGAGACCCAGTACTTC. Encoded protein: CASSFSGRETQYF. The V and J genes are TRBV28 and TRBJ2-5, with TRBD2 matching 9 bases. The CDR3 contains 13 residues. Germline CDR1 is MDHEN and CDR2 is SYDVKM. V lost 6 bases, J lost 4 bases, and 3 bases stayed unmatched.

This rearrangement joins TRBV5-1 to TRBJ1-1, with D tentatively TRBD1 (5 bases). V was trimmed by 5 bases and J by 0 bases, leaving 8 bases between them. Germline assignment: CDR1 SGHRS and CDR2 YFSETQ. The CDR3 is 13 amino acids. The CDR3 reads CASRGHLNTEAFF. The CDR3 nucleotides read TGCGCCAGCAGAGGACATTTGAACACTGAAGCTTTCTTT.

V gene TRBV9 combines with J gene TRBJ2-3, with D possibly TRBD2 on 6 matching bases. The V end was cut by 5 bases, the J end by 0 bases, with 7 bases between. Germline CDR1 is SGDLS and CDR2 is YYNGEE. This CDR3 is built from 13 residues. CDR3 nucleotide sequence: TGTGCCAGCAGTGGGACTAGCACAGATACGCAGTATTTT. Amino acids: CASSGTSTDTQYF. Variable domain in full (rest from reference TRBV9 and TRBJ2-3): DSGVTQTPKHLITATGQRVTLRCSPRSGDLSVYWYQQSLDQGLQFLIQYYNGEERAKGNILERFSAQQFPDLHSELNLSSLELGDSALYFCASSGTSTDTQYFGPGTRLTVL.

This clone was counted only a few times. CDR3 region: CASSLSGVNTEAFF. DNA for the CDR3: TGTGCCAGCAGCTTATCAGGGGTGAACACTGAAGCTTTCTTT. The chain recombines TRBV11-3 with TRBJ1-1, with D perhaps TRBD1 (6 bases). CDR3 length: 14 residues. V was pared by 2 bases and J by 0 bases, with 7 bases between. Per the germline V gene, CDR1 is SGHNT and CDR2 is YENEEA.

The chain uses TRBV4-2 and TRBJ2-3; 13 nucleotides agree with TRBD2. J was trimmed by 0 bases and V by 4 bases; bases with no gene match: 1. CDR1 is LGHNA and CDR2 is YNFKEQ in the germline V gene. The CDR3 consists of 16 residues. CDR3 residues: CASSRLAGGSTDTQYF. The CDR3 DNA follows: TGTGCCAGCAGCCGACTAGCGGGGGGTAGCACAGATACGCAGTATTTT.